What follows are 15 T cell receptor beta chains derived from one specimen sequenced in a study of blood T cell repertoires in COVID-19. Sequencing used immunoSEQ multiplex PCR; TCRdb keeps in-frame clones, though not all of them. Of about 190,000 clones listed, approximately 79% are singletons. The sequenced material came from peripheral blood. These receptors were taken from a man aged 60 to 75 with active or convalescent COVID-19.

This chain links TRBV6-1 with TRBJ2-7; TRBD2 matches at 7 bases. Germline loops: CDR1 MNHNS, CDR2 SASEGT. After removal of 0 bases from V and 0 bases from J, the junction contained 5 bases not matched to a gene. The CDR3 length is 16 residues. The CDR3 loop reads CASSEAVVAGSYEQYF. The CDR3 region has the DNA TGTGCCAGCAGTGAAGCGGTGGTAGCGGGCTCCTACGAGCAGTACTTC.

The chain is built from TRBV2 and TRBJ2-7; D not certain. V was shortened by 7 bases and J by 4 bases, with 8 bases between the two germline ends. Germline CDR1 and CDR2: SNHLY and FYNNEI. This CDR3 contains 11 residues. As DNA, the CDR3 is TGTGCCAGCACAGGAACTTACGAGCAGTACTTC. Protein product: CASTGTYEQYF.

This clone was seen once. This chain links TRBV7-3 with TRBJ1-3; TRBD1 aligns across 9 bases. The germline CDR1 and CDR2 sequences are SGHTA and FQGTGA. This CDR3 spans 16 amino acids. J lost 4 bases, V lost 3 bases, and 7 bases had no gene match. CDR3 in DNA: TGTGCCAGCAGCTTTACCGGGACAGGGCGAGGAAACACCATATATTTT. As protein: CASSFTGTGRGNTIYF.

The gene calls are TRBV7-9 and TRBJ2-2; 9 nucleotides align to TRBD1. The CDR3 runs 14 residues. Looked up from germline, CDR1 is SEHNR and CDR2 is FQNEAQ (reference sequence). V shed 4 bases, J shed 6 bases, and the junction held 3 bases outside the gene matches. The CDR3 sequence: CASSYRQGAGELFF. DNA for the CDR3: TGTGCCAGCAGCTACAGACAGGGGGCCGGGGAGCTGTTTTTT.

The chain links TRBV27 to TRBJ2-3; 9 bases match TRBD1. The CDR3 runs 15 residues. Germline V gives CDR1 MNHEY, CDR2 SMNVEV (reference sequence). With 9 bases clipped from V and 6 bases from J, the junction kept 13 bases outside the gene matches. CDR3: CASFRQGVGRDTQYF. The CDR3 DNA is TGTGCCAGTTTCAGACAGGGGGTTGGACGCGATACGCAGTATTTT.

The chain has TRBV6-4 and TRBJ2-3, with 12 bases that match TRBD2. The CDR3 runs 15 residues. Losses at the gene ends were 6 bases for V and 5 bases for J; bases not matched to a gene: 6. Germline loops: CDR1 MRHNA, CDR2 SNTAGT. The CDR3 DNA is TGTGCCAGCAGCAGACTAGCGGGAGTTGGAGATACGCAGTATTTT. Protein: CASSRLAGVGDTQYF.

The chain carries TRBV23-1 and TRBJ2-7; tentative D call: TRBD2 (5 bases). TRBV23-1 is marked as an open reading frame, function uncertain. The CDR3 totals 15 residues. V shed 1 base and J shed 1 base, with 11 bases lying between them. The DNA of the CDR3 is TGCGCCAGCAGTCAATACGGAGGAGAGTCCTACGAGCAGTACTTC. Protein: CASSQYGGESYEQYF.

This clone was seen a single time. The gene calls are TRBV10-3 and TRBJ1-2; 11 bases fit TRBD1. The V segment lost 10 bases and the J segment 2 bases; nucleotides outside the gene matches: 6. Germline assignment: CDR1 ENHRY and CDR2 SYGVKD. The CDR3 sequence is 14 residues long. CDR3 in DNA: TGTGCCACGGCGGGGACAGGGGGAAACTATGGCTACACCTTC. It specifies CATAGTGGNYGYTF.

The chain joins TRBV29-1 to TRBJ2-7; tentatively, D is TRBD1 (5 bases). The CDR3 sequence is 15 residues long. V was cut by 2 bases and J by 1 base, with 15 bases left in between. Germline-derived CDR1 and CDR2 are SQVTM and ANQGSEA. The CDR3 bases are TGCAGCGTTGAATATCCAGGGCCCTCTTCCTACGAGCAGTACTTC. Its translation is CSVEYPGPSSYEQYF.

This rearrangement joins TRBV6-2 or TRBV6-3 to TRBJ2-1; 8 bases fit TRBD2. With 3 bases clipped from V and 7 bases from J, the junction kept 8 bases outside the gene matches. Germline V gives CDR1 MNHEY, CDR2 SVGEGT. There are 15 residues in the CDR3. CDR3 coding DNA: TGTGCCAGCAGTTATCGGCGCGGGAGGTCAAATGAGCAGTTCTTC. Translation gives CASSYRRGRSNEQFF.

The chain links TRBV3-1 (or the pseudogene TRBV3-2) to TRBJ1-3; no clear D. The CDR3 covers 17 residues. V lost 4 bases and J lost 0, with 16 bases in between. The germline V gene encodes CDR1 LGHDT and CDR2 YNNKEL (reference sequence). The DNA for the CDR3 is TGTGCCAGCAGCCCCTCCAGTTCTCGACTCTCTGGAAACACCATATATTTT. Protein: CASSPSSSRLSGNTIYF.

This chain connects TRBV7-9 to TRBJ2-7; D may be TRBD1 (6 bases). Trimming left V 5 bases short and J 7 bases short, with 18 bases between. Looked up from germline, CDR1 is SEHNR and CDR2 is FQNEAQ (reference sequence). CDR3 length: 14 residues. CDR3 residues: CASSRLDRSGEQYF. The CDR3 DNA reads TGTGCCAGCAGCCGCTTGGACAGAAGTGGGGAGCAGTACTTC. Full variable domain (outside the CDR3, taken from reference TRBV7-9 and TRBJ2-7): DTGVSQNPRHKITKRGQNVTFRCDPISEHNRLYWYRQTLGQGPEFLTYFQNEAQLEKSRLLSDRFSAERPKGSFSTLEIQRTEQGDSAMYLCASSRLDRSGEQYFGPGTRLTVT.

The CDR3 reads CASSSSGTGSYTEAFF. The CDR3 DNA is TGTGCCAGCAGCTCCTCCGGGACAGGGTCCTACACTGAAGCTTTCTTT. The genes are TRBV7-3 and TRBJ1-1; 9 bases are shared with TRBD1. Germline V gene data show CDR1 as SGHTA and CDR2 as FQGTGA. The CDR3 runs 16 residues. Germline trimming cut 4 bases from V and 3 bases from J; bases unmatched to any gene: 9.

Here the CDR3 reads CASSSEGDSPLHF. The CDR3 coding sequence is TGTGCCAGCAGTTCTGAGGGGGATTCACCCCTCCACTTT. The chain joins TRBV5-4 to TRBJ1-6, with a possible D match to TRBD1 (6 bases). Per the germline V gene, CDR1 is SGHNT and CDR2 is YYREEE (reference sequence). The CDR3 runs 13 residues. The ends were cut back, 5 bases at V and 8 bases at J, with 11 bases in the middle. The variable domain in full, completed from reference TRBV5-4 and TRBJ1-6, reads ETGVTQSPTHLIKTRGQQVTLRCSSQSGHNTVSWYQQALGQGPQFIFQYYREEENGRGNFPPRFSGLQFPNYSSELNVNALELDDSALYLCASSSEGDSPLHFGNGTRLTVT.

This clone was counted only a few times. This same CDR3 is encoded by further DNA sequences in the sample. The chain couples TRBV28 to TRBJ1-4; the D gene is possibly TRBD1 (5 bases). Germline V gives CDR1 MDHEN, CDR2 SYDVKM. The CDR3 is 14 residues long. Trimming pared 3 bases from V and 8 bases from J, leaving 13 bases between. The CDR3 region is CASSFVRAEEKLFF. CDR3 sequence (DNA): TGTGCCAGCAGTTTTGTCAGGGCGGAGGAAAAACTGTTTTTT.